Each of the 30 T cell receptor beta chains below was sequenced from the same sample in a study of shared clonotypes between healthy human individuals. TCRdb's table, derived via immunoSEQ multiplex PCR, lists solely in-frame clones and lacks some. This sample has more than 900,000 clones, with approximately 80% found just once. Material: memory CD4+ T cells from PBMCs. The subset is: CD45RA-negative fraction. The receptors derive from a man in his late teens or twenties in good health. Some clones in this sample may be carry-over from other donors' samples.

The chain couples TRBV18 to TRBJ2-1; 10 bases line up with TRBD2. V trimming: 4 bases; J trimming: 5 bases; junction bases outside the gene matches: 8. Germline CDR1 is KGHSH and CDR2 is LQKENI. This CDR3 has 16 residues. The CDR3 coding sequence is TGTGCCAGCTCACGGATAGCGGGAGGCCCCGACAATGAGCAGTTCTTC. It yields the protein CASSRIAGGPDNEQFF.

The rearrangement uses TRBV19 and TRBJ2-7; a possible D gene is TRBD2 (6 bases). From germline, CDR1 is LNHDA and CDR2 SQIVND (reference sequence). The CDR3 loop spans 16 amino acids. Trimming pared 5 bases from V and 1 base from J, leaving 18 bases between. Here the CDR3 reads CASSAKTGGWSYEQYF. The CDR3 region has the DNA TGTGCCAGTAGTGCGAAAACAGGAGGGTGGTCCTACGAGCAGTACTTC. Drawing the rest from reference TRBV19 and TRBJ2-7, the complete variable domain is DGGITQSPKYLFRKEGQNVTLSCEQNLNHDAMYWYRQDPGQGLRLIYYSQIVNDFQKGDIAEGYSVSREKKESFPLTVTSAQKNPTAFYLCASSAKTGGWSYEQYFGPGTRLTVT.

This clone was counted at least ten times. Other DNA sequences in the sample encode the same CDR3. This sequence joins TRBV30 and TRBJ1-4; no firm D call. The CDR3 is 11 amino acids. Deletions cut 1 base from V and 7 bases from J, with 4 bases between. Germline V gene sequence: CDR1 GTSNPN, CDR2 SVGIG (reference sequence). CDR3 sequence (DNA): TGTGCCTGGAGTGGTGGTGAAAAACTGTTTTTT. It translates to CAWSGGEKLFF.

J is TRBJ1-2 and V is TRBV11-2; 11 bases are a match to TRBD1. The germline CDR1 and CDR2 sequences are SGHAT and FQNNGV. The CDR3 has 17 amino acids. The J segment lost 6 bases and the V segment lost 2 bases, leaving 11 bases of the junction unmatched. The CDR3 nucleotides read TGTGCCAGCAGCTTAACCCAAAGGACAGGGGGCGCGGATGGCTACACCTTC. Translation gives CASSLTQRTGGADGYTF.

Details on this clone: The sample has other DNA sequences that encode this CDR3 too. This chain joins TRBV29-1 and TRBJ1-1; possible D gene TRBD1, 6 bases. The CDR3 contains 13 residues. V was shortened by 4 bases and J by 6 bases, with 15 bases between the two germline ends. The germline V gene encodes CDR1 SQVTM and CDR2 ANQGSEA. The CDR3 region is CSVGTGSLAEAFF. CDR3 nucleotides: TGCAGCGTTGGCACAGGGAGTCTCGCTGAAGCTTTCTTT.

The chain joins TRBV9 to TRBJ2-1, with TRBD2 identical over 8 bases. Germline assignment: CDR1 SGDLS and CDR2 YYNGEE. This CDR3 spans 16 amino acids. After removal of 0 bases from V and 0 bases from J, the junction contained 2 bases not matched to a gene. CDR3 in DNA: TGTGCCAGCAGCGTAGTGAGCGGGGGCTCCTACAATGAGCAGTTCTTC. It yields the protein CASSVVSGGSYNEQFF.

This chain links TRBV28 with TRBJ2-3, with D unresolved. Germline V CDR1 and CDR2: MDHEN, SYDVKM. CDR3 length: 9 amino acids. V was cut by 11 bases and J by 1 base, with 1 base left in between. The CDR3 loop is CARTDTQYF. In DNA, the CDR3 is TGTGCCCGCACAGATACGCAGTATTTT. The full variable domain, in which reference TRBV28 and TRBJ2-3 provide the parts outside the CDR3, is DVKVTQSSRYLVKRTGEKVFLECVQDMDHENMFWYRQDPGLGLRLIYFSYDVKMKEKGDIPEGYSVSREKKERFSLILESASTNQTSMYLCARTDTQYFGPGTRLTVL.

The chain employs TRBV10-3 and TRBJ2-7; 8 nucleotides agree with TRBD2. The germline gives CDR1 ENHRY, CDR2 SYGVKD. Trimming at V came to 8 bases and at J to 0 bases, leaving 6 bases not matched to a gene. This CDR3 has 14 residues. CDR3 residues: CAIGRGVSSYEQYF. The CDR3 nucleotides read TGTGCCATCGGGCGGGGGGTGAGCTCCTACGAGCAGTACTTC.

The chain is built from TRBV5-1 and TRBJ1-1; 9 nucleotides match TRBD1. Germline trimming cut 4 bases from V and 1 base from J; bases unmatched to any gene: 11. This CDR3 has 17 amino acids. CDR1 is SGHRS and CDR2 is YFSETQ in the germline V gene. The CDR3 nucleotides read TGCGCCAGCAGCCCACGCCCGGGACAGGGAAAGAACACTGAAGCTTTCTTT. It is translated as CASSPRPGQGKNTEAFF.

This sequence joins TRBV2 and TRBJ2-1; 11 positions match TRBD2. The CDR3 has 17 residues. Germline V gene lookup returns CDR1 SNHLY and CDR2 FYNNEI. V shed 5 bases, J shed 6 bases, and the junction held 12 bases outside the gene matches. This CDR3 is CASSYKFVGLAANEQFF. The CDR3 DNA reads TGTGCCAGCAGTTATAAATTCGTGGGACTAGCGGCCAATGAGCAGTTCTTC.

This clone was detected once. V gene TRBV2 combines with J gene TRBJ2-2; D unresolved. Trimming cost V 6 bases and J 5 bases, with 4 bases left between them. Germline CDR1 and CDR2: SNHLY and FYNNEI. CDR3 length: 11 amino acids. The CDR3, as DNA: TGTGCCAGCAGCTGGACCGGGGAGCTGTTTTTT. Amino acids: CASSWTGELFF. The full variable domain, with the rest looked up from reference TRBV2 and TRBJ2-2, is EPEVTQTPSHQVTQMGQEVILRCVPISNHLYFYWYRQILGQKVEFLVSFYNNEISEKSEIFDDQFSVERPDGSNFTLKIRSTKLEDSAMYFCASSWTGELFFGEGSRLTVL.

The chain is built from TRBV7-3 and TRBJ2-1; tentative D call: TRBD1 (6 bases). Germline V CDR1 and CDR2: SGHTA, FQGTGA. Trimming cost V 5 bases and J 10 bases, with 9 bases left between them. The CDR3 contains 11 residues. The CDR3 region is CASSPGEEQFF. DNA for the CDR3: TGTGCCAGCAGCCCAGGGGAAGAGCAGTTCTTC. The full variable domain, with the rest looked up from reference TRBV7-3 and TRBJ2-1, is GAGVSQTPSNKVTEKGKYVELRCDPISGHTALYWYRQSLGQGPEFLIYFQGTGAADDSGLPNDRFFAVRPEGSVSTLKIQRTERGDSAVYLCASSPGEEQFFGPGTRLTVL.

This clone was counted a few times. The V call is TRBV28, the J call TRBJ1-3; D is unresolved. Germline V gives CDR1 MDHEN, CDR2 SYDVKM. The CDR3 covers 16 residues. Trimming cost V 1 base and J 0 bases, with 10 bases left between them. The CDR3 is CASSLYTASSGNTIYF. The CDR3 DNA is TGTGCCAGCAGTTTATATACAGCTTCCTCTGGAAACACCATATATTTT.

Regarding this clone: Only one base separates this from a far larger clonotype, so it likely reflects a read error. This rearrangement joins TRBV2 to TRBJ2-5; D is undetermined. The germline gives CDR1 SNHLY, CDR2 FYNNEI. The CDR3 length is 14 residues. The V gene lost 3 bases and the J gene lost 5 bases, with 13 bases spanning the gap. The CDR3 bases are TGTGCCAGCAGTGAGGTCAAGGGTTGGGAGACCCAGTACTTC. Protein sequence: CASSEVKGWETQYF.

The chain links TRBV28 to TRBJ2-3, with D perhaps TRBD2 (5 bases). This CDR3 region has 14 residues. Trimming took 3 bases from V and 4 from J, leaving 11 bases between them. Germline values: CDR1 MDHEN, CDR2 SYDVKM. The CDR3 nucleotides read TGTGCCAGCAGTTTCGTGGGAGTCTCAGATACGCAGTATTTT. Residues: CASSFVGVSDTQYF.

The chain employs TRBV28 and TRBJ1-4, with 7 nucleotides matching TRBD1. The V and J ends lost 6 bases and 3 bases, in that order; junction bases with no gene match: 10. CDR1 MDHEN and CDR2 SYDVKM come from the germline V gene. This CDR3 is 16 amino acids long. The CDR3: CASRGPRDSSNEKLFF. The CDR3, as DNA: TGTGCCAGCAGAGGACCAAGGGACAGTTCTAATGAAAAACTGTTTTTT.

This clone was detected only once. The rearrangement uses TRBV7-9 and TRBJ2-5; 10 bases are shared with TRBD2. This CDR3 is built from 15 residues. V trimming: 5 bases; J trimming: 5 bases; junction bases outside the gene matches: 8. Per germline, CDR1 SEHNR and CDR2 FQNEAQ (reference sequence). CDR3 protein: CASSPLAGVGETQYF. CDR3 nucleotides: TGTGCCAGCAGCCCTCTAGCGGGAGTAGGGGAGACCCAGTACTTC.

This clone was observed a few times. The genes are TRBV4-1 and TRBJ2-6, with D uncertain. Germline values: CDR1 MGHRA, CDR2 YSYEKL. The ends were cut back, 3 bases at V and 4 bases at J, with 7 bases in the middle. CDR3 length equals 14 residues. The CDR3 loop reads CASSQPGGANVLTF. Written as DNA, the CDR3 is TGCGCCAGCAGCCAGCCCGGAGGGGCCAACGTCCTGACTTTC.

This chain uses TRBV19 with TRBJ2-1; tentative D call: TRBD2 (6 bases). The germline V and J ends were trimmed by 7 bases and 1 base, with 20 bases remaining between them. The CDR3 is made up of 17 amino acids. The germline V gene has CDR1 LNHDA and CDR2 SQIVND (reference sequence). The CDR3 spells CASKARDSPISYNEQFF. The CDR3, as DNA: TGTGCCAGTAAGGCCCGGGACTCACCCATTTCCTACAATGAGCAGTTCTTC.

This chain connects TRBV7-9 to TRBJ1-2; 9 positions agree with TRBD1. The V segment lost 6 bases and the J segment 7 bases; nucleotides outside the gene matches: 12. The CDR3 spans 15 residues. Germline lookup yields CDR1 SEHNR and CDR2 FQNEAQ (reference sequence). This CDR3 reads CASSSSSRTGVGYTF. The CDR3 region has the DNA TGTGCCAGCAGTTCTAGCTCGAGGACAGGGGTTGGCTACACCTTC.

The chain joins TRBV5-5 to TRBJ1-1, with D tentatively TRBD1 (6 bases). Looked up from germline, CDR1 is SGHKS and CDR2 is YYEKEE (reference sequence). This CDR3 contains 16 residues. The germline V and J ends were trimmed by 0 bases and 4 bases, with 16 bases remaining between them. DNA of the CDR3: TGTGCCAGCAGCTTGGACGGGGGCTTTGTCGGCACTGAAGCTTTCTTT. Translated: CASSLDGGFVGTEAFF.

CDR3 region: CASSLGGTGINDEQYF. DNA for the CDR3: TGCGCCAGCAGCTTGGGTGGGACAGGGATAAACGACGAGCAGTACTTC. This chain links TRBV5-1 with TRBJ2-7, with 9 bases that match TRBD1. This CDR3 region has 16 residues. V dropped 0 bases and J dropped 5; count of bases not matched to a gene: 9. Germline loops: CDR1 SGHRS, CDR2 YFSETQ. Together with reference TRBV5-1 and TRBJ2-7, the CDR3 gives the full variable domain: KAGVTQTPRYLIKTRGQQVTLSCSPISGHRSVSWYQQTPGQGLQFLFEYFSETQRNKGNFPGRFSGRQFSNSRSEMNVSTLELGDSALYLCASSLGGTGINDEQYFGPGTRLTVT.

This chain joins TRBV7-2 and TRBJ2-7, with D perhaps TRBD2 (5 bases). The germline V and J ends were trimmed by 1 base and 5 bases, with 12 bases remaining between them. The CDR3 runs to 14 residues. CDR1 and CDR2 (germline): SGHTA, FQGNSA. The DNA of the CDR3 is TGTGCCAGCAGCTTAGGTGGGAGAAGCGACGAGCAGTACTTC. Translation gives CASSLGGRSDEQYF.

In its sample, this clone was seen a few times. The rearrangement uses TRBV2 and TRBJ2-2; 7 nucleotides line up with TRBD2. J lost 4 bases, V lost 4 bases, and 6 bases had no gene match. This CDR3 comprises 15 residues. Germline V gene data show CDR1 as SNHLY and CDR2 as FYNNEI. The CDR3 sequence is CASSGRGRGTGELFF. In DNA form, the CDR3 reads TGTGCCAGCAGTGGACGGGGGAGGGGCACCGGGGAGCTGTTTTTT.

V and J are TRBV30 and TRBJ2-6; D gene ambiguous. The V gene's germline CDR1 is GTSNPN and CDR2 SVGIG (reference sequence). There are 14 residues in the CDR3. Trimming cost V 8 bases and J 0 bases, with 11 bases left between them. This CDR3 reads CANAKSSGANVLTF. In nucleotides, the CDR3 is TGTGCCAACGCAAAGAGCTCTGGGGCCAACGTCCTGACTTTC.

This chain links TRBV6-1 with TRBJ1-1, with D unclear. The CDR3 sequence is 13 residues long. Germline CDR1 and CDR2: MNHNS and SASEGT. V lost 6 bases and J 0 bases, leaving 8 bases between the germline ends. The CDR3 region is CASRTHLNTEAFF. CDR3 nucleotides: TGTGCCAGCAGGACACATTTGAACACTGAAGCTTTCTTT.

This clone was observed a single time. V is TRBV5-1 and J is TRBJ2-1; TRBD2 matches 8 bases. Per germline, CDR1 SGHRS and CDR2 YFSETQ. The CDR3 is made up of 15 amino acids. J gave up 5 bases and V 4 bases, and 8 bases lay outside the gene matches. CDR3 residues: CASSLVAGNHNEQFF. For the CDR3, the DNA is TGCGCCAGCAGCCTCGTAGCGGGAAATCACAATGAGCAGTTCTTC.

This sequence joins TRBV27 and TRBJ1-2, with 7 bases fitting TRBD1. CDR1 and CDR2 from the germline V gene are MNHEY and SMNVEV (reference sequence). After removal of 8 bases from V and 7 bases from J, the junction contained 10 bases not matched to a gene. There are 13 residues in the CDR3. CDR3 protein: CASAPDRVGGYTF. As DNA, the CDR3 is TGTGCCAGCGCCCCTGACAGGGTGGGTGGCTACACCTTC.

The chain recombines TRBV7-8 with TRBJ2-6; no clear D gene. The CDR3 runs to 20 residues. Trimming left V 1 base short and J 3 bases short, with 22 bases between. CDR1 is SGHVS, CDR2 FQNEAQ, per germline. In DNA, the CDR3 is TGTGCCAGCAGCTTAGGCGTTTCGTATCAGTCCGGGCGTGGGGCCAACGTCCTGACTTTC. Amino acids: CASSLGVSYQSGRGANVLTF.

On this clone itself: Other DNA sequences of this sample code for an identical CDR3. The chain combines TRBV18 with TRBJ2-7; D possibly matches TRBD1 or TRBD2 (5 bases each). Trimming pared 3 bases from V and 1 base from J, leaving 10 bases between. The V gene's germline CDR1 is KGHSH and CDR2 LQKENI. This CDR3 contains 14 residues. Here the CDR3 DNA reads TGTGCCAGCTCACCGTTGGGACGGTCCTACGAGCAGTACTTC. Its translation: CASSPLGRSYEQYF.